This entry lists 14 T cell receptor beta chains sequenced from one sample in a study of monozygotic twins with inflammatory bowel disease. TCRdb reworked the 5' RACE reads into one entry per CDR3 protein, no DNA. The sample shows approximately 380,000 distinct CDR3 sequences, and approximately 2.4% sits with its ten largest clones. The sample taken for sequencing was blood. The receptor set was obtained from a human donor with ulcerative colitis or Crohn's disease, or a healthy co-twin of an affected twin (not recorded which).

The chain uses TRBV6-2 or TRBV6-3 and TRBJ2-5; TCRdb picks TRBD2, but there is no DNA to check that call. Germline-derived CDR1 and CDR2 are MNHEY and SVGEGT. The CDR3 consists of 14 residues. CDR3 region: CASSPGLMGETQYF.

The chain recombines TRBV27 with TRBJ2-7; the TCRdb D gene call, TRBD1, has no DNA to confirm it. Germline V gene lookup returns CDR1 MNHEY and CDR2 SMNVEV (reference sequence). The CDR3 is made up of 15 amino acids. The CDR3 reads CASSPSGTGVYEQYF.

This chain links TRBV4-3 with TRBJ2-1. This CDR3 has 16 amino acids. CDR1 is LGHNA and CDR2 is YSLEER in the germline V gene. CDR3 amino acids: CASTNIEGGPYNEQFF.

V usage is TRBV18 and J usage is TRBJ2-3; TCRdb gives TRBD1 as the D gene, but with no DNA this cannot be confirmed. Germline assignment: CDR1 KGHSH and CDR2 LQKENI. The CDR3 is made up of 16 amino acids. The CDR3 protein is CASSRNREERTDTQYF.

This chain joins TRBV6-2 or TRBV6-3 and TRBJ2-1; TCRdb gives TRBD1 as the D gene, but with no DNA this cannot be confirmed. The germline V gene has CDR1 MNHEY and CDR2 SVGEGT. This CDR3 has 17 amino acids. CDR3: CASSTGLDGGSYNEQFF.

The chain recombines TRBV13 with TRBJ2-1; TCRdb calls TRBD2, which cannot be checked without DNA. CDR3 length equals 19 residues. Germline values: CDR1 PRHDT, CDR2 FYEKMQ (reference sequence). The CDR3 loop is CASSLGLGLAGVAEDEQFF.

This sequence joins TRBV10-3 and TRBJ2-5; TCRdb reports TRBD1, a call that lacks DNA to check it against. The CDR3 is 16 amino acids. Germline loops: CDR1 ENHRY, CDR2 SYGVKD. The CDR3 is CAISESSRGRQETQYF.

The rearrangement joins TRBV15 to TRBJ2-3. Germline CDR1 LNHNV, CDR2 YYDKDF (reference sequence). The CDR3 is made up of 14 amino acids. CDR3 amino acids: CATSRVALQDTQYF. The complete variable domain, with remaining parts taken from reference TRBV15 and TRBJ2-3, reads DAMVIQNPRYQVTQFGKPVTLSCSQTLNHNVMYWYQQKSSQAPKLLFHYYDKDFNNEADTPDNFQSRRPNTSFCFLDIRSPGLGDTAMYLCATSRVALQDTQYFGPGTRLTVL.

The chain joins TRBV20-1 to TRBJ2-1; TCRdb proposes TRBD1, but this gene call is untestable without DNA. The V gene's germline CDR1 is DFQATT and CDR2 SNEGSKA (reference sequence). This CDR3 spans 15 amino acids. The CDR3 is CSASKGRGGGNEQFF.

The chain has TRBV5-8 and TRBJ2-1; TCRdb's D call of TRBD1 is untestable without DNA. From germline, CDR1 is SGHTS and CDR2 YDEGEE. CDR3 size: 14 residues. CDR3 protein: CASSLVAPRGEQFF.

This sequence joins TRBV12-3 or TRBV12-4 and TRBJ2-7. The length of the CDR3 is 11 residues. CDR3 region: CASSLVNEQYF.

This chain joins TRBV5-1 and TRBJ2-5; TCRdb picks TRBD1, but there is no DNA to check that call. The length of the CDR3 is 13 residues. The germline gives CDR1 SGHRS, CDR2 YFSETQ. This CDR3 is CASSLRAEETQYF.

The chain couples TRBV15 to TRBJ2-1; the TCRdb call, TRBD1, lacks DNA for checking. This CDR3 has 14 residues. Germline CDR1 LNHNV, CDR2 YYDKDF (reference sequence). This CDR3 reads CATSRRTGDNEQFF. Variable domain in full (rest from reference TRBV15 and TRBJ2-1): DAMVIQNPRYQVTQFGKPVTLSCSQTLNHNVMYWYQQKSSQAPKLLFHYYDKDFNNEADTPDNFQSRRPNTSFCFLDIRSPGLGDTAMYLCATSRRTGDNEQFFGPGTRLTVL.

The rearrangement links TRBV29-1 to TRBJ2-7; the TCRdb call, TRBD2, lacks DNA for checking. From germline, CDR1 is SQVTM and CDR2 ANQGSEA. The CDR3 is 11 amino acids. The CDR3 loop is CSVVRGYEQYF.